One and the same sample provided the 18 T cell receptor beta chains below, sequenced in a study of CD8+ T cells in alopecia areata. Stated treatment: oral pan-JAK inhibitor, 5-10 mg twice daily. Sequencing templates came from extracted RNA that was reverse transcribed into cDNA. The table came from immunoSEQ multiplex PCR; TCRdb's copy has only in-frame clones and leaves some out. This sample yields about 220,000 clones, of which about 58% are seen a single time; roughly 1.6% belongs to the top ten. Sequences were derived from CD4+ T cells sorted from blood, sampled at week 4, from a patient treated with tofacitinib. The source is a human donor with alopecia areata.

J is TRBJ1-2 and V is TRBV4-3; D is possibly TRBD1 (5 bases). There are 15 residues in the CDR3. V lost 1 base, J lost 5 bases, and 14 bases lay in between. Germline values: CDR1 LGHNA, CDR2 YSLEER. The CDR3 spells CASSQVIDSRYGYTF. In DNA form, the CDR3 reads TGCGCCAGCAGCCAAGTAATCGACAGTAGATATGGCTACACCTTC.

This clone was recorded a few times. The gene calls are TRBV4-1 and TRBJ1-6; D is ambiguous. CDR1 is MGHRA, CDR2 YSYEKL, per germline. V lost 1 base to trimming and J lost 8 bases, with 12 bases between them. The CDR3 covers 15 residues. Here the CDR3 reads CASSQGQDGYSPLHF. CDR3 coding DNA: TGCGCCAGCAGCCAAGGGCAGGATGGGTATTCACCCCTCCACTTT.

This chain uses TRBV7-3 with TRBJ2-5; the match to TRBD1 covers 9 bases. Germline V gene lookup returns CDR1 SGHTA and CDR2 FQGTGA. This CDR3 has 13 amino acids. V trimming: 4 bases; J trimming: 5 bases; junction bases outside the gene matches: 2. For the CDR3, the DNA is TGTGCCAGCAGCTGGACAGGGGCCGAGACCCAGTACTTC. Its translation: CASSWTGAETQYF.

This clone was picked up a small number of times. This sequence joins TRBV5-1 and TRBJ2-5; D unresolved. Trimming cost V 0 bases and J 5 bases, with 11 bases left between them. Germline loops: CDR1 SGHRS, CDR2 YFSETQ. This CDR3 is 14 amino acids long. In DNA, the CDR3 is TGCGCCAGCAGCTTGGGCGGAATGGAGGAGACCCAGTACTTC. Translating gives CASSLGGMEETQYF.

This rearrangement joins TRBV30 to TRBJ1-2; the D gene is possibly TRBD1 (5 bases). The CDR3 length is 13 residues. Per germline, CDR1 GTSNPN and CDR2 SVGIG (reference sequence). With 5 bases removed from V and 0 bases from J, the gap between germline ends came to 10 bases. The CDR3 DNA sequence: TGTGCCTGGGGGACGGCCACTAACTATGGCTACACCTTC. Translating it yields CAWGTATNYGYTF.

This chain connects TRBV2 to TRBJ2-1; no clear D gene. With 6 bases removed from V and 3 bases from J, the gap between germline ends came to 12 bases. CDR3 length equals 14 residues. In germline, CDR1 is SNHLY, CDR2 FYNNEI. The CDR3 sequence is CASRVVGYYNEQFF. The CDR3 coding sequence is TGTGCCAGCAGAGTTGTTGGCTACTACAATGAGCAGTTCTTC.

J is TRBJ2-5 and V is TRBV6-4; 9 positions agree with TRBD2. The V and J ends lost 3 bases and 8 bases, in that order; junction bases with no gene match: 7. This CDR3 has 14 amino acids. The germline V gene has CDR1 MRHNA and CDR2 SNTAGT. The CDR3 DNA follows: TGTGCCAGCAGTGAGACTAGCGGAGACTATACCCAGTACTTC. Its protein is CASSETSGDYTQYF.

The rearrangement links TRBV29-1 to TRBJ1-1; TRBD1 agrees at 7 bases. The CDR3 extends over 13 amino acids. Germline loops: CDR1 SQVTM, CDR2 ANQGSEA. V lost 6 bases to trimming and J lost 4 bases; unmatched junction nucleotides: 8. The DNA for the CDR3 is TGCAGCGTAGAGACAGGGCAGGGCACTGAAGCTTTCTTT. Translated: CSVETGQGTEAFF. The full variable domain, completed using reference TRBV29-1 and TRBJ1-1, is SAVISQKPSRDICQRGTSLTIQCQVDSQVTMMFWYRQQPGQSLTLIATANQGSEATYESGFVIDKFPISRPNLTFSTLTVSNMSPEDSSIYLCSVETGQGTEAFFGQGTRLTVV.

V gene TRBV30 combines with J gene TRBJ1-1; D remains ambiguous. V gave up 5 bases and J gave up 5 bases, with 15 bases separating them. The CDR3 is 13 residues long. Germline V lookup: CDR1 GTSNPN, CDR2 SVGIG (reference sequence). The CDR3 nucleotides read TGTGCCTGGGAAACTAGGTCGGGAACTGAAGCTTTCTTT. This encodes CAWETRSGTEAFF.

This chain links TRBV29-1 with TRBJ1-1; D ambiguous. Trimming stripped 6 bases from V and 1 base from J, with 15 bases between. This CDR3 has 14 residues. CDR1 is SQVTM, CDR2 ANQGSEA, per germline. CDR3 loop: CSVALRDQNTEAFF. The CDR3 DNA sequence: TGCAGCGTCGCCTTGCGGGATCAGAACACTGAAGCTTTCTTT.

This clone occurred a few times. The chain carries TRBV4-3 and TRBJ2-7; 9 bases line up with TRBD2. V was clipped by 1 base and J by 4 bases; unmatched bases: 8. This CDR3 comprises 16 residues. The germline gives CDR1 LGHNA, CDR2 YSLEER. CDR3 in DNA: TGCGCCAGCAGCCAAGCAGCGCGGGGGGGCCGTTACGAGCAGTACTTC. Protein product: CASSQAARGGRYEQYF.

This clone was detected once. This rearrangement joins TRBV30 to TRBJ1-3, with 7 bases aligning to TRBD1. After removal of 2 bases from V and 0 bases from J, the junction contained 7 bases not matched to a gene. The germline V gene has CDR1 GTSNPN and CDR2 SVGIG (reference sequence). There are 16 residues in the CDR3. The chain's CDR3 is CAWSPYGTVSGNTIYF. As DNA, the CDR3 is TGTGCCTGGAGTCCCTACGGGACAGTCTCTGGAAACACCATATATTTT.

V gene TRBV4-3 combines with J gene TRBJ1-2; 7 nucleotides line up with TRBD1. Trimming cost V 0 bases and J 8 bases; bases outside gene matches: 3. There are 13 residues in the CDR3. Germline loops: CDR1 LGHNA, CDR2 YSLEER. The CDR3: CASSQETGSGYTF. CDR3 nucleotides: TGCGCCAGCAGCCAAGAGACAGGGAGCGGCTACACCTTC.

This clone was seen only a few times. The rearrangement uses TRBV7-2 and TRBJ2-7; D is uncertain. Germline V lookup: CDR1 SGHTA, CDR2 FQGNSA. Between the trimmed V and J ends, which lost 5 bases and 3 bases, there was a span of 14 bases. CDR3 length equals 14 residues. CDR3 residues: CASSPVLPGYEQYF. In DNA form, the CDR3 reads TGTGCCAGCAGCCCGGTTCTGCCGGGCTACGAGCAGTACTTC.

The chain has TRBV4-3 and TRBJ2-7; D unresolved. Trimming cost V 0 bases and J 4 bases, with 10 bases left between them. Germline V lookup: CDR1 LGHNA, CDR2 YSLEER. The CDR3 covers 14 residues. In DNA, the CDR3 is TGCGCCAGCAGCCAAGATCTATACCAATACGAGCAGTACTTC. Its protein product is CASSQDLYQYEQYF.

The CDR3 bases are TGTGCCAGCAGCCGGACCAACTTCAATGAGCAGTTCTTC. Encoded protein: CASSRTNFNEQFF. The chain has TRBV7-6 and TRBJ2-1, with D uncertain. This CDR3 has 13 residues. From germline, CDR1 is SGHVS and CDR2 FNYEAQ. Trimming took off 5 bases at V and 6 bases at J, with 11 bases between the two ends. Full variable domain (remainder filled in from reference TRBV7-6 and TRBJ2-1): GAGVSQSPRYKVTKRGQDVALRCDPISGHVSLYWYRQALGQGPEFLTYFNYEAQQDKSGLPNDRFSAERPEGSISTLTIQRTEQRDSAMYRCASSRTNFNEQFFGPGTRLTVL.

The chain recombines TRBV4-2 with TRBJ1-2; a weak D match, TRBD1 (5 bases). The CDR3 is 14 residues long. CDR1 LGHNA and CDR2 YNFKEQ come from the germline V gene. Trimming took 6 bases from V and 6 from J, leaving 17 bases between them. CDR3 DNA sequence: TGTGCCAGCAGTTTGGGACTCCCGCGCGATGGCTACACCTTC. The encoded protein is CASSLGLPRDGYTF.

For the CDR3, the DNA is TGTGCCAGCAGTCTTACCTCTGGGGCCAACGTCCTGACTTTC. Residues: CASSLTSGANVLTF. The chain couples TRBV7-2 to TRBJ2-6; no definite D call. The CDR3 sequence is 14 residues long. CDR1 and CDR2 (germline): SGHTA, FQGNSA. Trimming took off 6 bases at V and 0 bases at J, with 6 bases between the two ends.